This record concerns one TCR beta chain sequence. Its target antigen remains unknown. No base-level quality is on record; no much larger clone is a single base apart. Amplification of TCR beta CDR3 regions was carried out from RNA transcripts. The first round of RT-PCR for the TCR CDR3 was performed with the HTBI primer set and the Qiagen OneStep RT-PCR kit. The libraries were constructed in a second round of multiplex PCR and then size-selected and purified. Sequencing of the libraries was done on an Illumina HiSeq2000 using paired-end 100 bp reads. From the authors' description of their analysis: SOAPnuke was used to process the raw data, removing reads that contained adapters or uncalled bases, had a mean Phred below 15, or lacked an exact match to the constant primer or identifier. High-quality paired reads were merged using COPE v1.2.5, and each unique nucleotide sequence was defined as a clonotype. Clonotypes were aligned to IMGT TRBV, TRBD and TRBJ reference segments using MiTCR v1.1. Analysis was restricted to V-J combinations with a frequency above 0.0001, which covered roughly 99% of repertoires. The TCS score was defined as the ratio of F50 (clonal expansion) to E x V (chaos), calculated using BLOSUM62-based TCRdist between CDR3 peptides within each V-J. Welch's t-statistics and random forest reduced fewer than 550 V-J features to 13, which were used in a naive Bayes classifier (R e1071). The Morisita-Horn index was used to measure how similar the thyroid and blood repertoires were. Starting from the raw public reads, TCRdb applied fastp trimming at Q25, assembled clones with MiXCR and retained in-frame beta chains. Every distinct CDR3 protein forms one entry, paired with its most common genes and DNA. The V and J calls here are based on TCRdb, not the publication. In all, the sample holds 800,000 or so distinct CDR3 sequences, and 35% to 45% of those were seen once. Jointly, the top ten make up roughly 8.3% of the sample.

CDR1 SNHLY and CDR2 FYNNEI were looked up in the germline V gene. From the cysteine through the phenylalanine, the CDR3 covers 14 amino acids. Just the 42-base CDR3 DNA is kept, in frame starting at base 1. The V end loses 5 bases and the J end loses 5 bases, and a stretch of 13 bases separates them. This record comes from a study of T cells in Graves' hyperthyroidism and ophthalmopathy (dated by TCRdb to the late 2010s). Looking at the study overall: Peripheral blood samples were taken at initial diagnosis, before any treatment was given. In roughly six Graves' hyperthyroidism patients, the study also compared T-cell repertoires from thyroid tissue with T-cell repertoires from blood. TCR V-J signatures able to tell the groups apart were searched for in a discovery cohort of approximately 95 patients, of whom 43 had Graves' ophthalmopathy and roughly 57 had stable Graves' hyperthyroidism. The paper reports TCR Vbeta CDR3 sequencing of 135 peripheral blood samples: approximately 41 ophthalmopathy, roughly 74 hyperthyroidism and approximately 17 progressor patients. Whether ophthalmopathy could be predicted prospectively was tested in an independent validation cohort made up of 18 to 20 hyperthyroidism patients plus 17 patients who later progressed to ophthalmopathy. After sampling, hyperthyroidism patients received methimazole starting at 30 mg daily, and ophthalmopathy patients received high-dose intravenous methylprednisolone. For training and testing, the 100 or so patients in the discovery cohort were randomly divided in a 7:3 ratio.

Overall study results and their limits: Sample size was not statistically predetermined, and blinding of investigators to group allocation was not performed. A 13 V-J signature model separated ophthalmopathy from stable hyperthyroidism, with 87.88% sensitivity and roughly 81% specificity in cross-validation and 80%/75% in testing. Blood samples also contained most of the expanded thyroid clonotypes (frequency above 0.001), which suggests that blood repertoires may reflect thyroid immune responses. During validation, the model predicted progression to ophthalmopathy a median of approximately six months ahead of onset, with around 71% sensitivity and 72.22% specificity.

Stable Graves' hyperthyroidism was defined as no progression to ophthalmopathy during 18 months of follow-up. The hyperthyroidism patients were between 18 and 65 years old and newly diagnosed, with a disease duration of less than 2 months. The study excluded patients with uncontrolled infections, other autoimmune diseases, pregnancy or lactation. Diagnoses relied on clinical symptoms, serum thyroxine and TRAb, thyroid ultrasound and orbital computed tomography. PBMCs were separated from roughly 10 ml of fresh peripheral blood using Ficoll-Paque density gradient centrifugation. Total RNA was extracted using Trizol reagent, and RNA quality was assessed on an Agilent 2100 Bioanalyzer.

The TCR comes from a man aged 18 to 30 with Graves' hyperthyroidism. The chain is encoded by TRBV2 joined to TRBJ2-1; 5 matching bases give a weak D call of TRBD2. Sequencing was performed on blood. The DNA is as follows: TGTGCCAGCAGTCCACTAGGGAGAAACAATGAGCAGTTCTTC. This translates into CASSPLGRNNEQFF.